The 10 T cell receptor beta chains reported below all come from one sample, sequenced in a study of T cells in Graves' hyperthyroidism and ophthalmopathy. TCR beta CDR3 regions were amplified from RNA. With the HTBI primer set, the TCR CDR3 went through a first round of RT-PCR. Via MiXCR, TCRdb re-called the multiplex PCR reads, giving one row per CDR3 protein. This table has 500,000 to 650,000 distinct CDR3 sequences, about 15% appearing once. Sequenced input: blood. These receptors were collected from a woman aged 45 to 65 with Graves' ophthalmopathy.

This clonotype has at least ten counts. The CDR3 DNA is TGTGCCAGCAGTTCTTTTCTTCACGTCGGTGGCTACACCTTC. The encoded protein is CASSSFLHVGGYTF. The chain carries TRBV12-3 or TRBV12-4 and TRBJ1-2; no reliable D call. V gave up 4 bases and J gave up 7 bases, with 16 bases separating them. The CDR3 covers 14 residues.

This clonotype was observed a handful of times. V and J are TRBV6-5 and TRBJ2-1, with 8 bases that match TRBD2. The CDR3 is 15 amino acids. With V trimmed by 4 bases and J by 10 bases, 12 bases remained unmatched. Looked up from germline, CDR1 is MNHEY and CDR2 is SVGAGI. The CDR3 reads CASSFPGLAPREQFF. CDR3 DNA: TGTGCCAGCAGTTTCCCCGGACTAGCTCCTAGGGAGCAGTTCTTC.

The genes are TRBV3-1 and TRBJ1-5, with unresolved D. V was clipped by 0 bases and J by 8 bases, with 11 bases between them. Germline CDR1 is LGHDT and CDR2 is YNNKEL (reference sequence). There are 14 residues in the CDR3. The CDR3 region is CASSQEAGYEPQHF. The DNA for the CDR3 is TGTGCCAGCAGCCAAGAGGCCGGCTACGAGCCCCAGCATTTT.

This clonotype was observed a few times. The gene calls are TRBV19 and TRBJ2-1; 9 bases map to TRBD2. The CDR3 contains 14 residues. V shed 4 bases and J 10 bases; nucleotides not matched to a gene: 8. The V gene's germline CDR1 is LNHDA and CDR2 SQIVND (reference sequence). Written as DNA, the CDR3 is TGTGCCAGTAGTAGTGCGGGAGGGCCCCGGGAGCAGTTCTTC. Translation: CASSSAGGPREQFF. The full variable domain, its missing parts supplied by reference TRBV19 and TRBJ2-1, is DGGITQSPKYLFRKEGQNVTLSCEQNLNHDAMYWYRQDPGQGLRLIYYSQIVNDFQKGDIAEGYSVSREKKESFPLTVTSAQKNPTAFYLCASSSAGGPREQFFGPGTRLTVL.

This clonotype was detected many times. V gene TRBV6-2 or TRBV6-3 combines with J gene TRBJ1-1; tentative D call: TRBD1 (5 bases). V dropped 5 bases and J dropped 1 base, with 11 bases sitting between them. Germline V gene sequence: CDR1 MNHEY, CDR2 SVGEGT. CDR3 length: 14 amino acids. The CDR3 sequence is CASSRQRQNTEAFF. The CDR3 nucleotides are TGTGCCAGCAGTCGACAGCGCCAGAACACTGAAGCTTTCTTT.

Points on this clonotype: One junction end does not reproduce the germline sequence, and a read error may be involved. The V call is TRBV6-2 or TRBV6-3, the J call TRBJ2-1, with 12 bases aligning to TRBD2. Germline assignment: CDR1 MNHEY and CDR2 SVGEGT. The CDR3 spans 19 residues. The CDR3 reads CTSSPLTSGSLRPYNEQFF. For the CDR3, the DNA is TGTACCAGCAGTCCTTTGACTAGCGGGAGTTTAAGGCCCTACAATGAGCAGTTCTTC.

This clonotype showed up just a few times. The CDR3 here is CASSQQKGDFYGYTF. The CDR3 DNA follows: TGTGCCAGCAGCCAACAAAAGGGCGACTTTTATGGCTACACCTTC. This chain joins TRBV3-1 and TRBJ1-2; no reliable D call. In germline, CDR1 is LGHDT, CDR2 YNNKEL (reference sequence). The CDR3 extends over 15 amino acids. Trimming removed 2 bases at V and 5 bases at J, with 15 bases between.

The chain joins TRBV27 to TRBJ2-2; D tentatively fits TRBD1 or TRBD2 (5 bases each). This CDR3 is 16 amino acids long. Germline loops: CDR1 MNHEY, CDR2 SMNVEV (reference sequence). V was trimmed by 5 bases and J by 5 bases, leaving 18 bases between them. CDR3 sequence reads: CASSPRDPRKTGELFF. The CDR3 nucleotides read TGTGCCAGCAGTCCCCGGGACCCAAGAAAAACCGGGGAGCTGTTTTTT.

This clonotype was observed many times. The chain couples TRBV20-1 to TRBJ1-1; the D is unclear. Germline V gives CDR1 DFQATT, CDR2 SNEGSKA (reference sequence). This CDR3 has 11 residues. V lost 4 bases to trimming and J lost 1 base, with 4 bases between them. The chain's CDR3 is CSAIGNTEAFF. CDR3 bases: TGCAGTGCTATTGGGAACACTGAAGCTTTCTTT.

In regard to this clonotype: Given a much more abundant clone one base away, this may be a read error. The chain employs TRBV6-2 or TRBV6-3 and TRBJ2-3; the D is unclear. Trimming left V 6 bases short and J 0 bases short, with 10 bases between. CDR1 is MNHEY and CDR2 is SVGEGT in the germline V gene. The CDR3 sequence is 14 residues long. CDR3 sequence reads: CASSRSLSTDTQYF. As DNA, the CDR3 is TGTGCCAGCAGCCGATCCCTCAGCACAGATACGCAGTATTTT.